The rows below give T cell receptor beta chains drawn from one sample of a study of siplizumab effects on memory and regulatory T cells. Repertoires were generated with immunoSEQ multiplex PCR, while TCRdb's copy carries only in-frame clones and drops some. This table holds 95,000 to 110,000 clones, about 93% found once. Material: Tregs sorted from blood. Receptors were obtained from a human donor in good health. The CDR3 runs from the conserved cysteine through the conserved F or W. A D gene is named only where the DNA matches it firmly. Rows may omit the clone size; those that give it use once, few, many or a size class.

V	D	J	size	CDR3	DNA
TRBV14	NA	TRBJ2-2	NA	CASSQVTVNTGELFF	TGTGCCAGCAGCCAAGTCACGGTGAACACCGGGGAGCTGTTTTTT
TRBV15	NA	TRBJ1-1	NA	CATSRGLERGRRAFF	TGTGCCACCAGCAGAGGTCTTGAAAGGGGTAGGCGGGCTTTCTTT
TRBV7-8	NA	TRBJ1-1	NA	CASSLEPGTEAFF	TGTGCCAGCAGCTTAGAACCAGGGACTGAAGCTTTCTTT
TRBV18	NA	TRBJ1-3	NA	CASSPSTVSGNTIYF	TGTGCCAGCTCACCCTCGACAGTCTCTGGAAACACCATATATTTT
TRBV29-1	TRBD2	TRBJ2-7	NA	CSVDRGGYEQYF	TGCAGCGTTGATCGCGGGGGATACGAGCAGTACTTC
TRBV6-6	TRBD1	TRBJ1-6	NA	CASSPFRDRQNSPLHF	TGTGCCAGCAGTCCTTTTCGGGACAGACAAAATTCACCCCTCCACTTT
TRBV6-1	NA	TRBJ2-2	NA	CASSEDRRELFF	TGTGCCAGCAGTGAAGACCGAAGGGAGCTGTTTTTT
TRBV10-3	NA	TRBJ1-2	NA	CAISESLGMGYGYTF	TGTGCCATCAGTGAGTCGTTGGGTATGGGCTATGGCTACACCTTC
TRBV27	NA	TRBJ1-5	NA	CASSLVGPPQPQHF	TGTGCCAGCAGTTTAGTTGGGCCGCCTCAGCCCCAGCATTTT
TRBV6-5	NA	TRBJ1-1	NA	CAVGGGRRYTEAFF	TGTGCGGTGGGTGGGGGCAGGAGATACACTGAAGCTTTCTTT
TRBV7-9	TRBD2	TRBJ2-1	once	CASSKGLAGRGSYNEQFF	TGTGCCAGCAGCAAGGGACTAGCGGGGAGGGGCTCCTACAATGAGCAGTTCTTC
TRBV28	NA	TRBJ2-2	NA	CASSMAPPRTGELFF	TGTGCCAGCAGTATGGCCCCCCCGAGGACCGGGGAGCTGTTTTTT
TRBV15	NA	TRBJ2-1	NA	CATSRDVFRGEQFF	TGTGCCACCAGCAGAGATGTATTTAGGGGTGAGCAGTTCTTC
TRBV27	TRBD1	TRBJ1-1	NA	CASRSTGVFGTEAFF	TGTGCCAGCAGATCTACAGGGGTGTTCGGCACTGAAGCTTTCTTT
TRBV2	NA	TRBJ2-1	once	CASRETVFGHEQFF	TGTGCCAGCAGGGAAACAGTTTTCGGACATGAGCAGTTCTTC
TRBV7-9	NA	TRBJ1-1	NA	CASSSLSSFSRTEAFF	TGTGCCAGCAGCTCCTTGTCATCCTTCTCGAGGACTGAAGCTTTCTTT
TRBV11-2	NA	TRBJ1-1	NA	CASSFLGRRSRPEAFF	TGTGCCAGCAGCTTCTTAGGGAGGCGGAGTCGCCCTGAAGCTTTCTTT
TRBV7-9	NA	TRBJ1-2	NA	CASSLLSRPDSNYGYTF	TGTGCCAGCAGCTTACTGAGCCGCCCGGACTCTAACTATGGCTACACCTTC
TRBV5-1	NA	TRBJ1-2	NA	CASSLGQENYGYTF	TGCGCCAGCAGCTTGGGACAGGAGAACTATGGCTACACCTTC
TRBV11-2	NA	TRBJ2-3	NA	CASSLDSVRDTQYF	TGTGCCAGCAGCTTAGACAGCGTTAGGGATACGCAGTATTTT
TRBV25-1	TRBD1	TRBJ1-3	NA	CASSTTGGANSGNTIYF	TGTGCCAGCAGTACTACAGGGGGTGCGAACTCTGGAAACACCATATATTTT
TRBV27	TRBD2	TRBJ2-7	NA	CASSSGTSGYEQYF	TGTGCCAGCAGTTCCGGGACTAGCGGATACGAGCAGTACTTC
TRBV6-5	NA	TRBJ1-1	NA	CASSYSNPGRGPAFF	TGTGCCAGCAGTTACTCGAATCCGGGGAGGGGCCCAGCTTTCTTT
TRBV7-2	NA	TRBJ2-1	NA	CASSLVSVSSYNEQFF	TGTGCCAGCAGCTTAGTATCGGTGAGCTCCTACAATGAGCAGTTCTTC
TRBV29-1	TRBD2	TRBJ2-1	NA	CSVPLADHYNEQFF	TGCAGCGTTCCCCTAGCGGACCACTACAATGAGCAGTTCTTC
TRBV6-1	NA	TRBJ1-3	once	CASSEGTVRGNTIYF	TGTGCCAGCAGTGAAGGGACAGTACGGGGAAACACCATATATTTT
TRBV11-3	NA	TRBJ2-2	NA	CASSQGHRTGELFF	TGTGCCAGCAGCCAGGGGCACCGGACCGGGGAGCTGTTTTTT
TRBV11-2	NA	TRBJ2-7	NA	CASSVYSGTYEQYF	TGTGCCAGCAGCGTTTATAGCGGAACCTACGAGCAGTACTTC
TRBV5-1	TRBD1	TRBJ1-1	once	CASRPTGTGGVNTEAFF	TGCGCCAGCAGGCCTACCGGGACAGGGGGTGTTAACACTGAAGCTTTCTTT